A single TCR beta chain is shown here with its context. TCR beta CDR3 sequences were amplified from RNA transcripts. A first-round RT-PCR of the TCR CDR3 used the HTBI primer set. TCRdb reprocessed the multiplex PCR reads via MiXCR and lists one record per CDR3 protein. Of around 350,000 distinct CDR3 sequences in the sample, 15% to 20% were seen once. This sample was taken from a study of T cells in Graves' hyperthyroidism and ophthalmopathy. V was shortened by 3 bases and J by 7 bases, with 18 bases between the two germline ends. Per the germline V gene, CDR1 is GTSNPN and CDR2 is SVGIG (reference sequence). This CDR3 has 14 amino acids.

The sample was blood. This sequence joins TRBV30 and TRBJ1-2; tentative D call: TRBD1 (6 bases). The TCR originated in a young woman with Graves' hyperthyroidism. The DNA for the CDR3 is TGTGCCTGGAGCTTTTATACAGGGACTCGTGGCTACACCTTC. This codes for CAWSFYTGTRGYTF.